This T cell receptor beta chain originates from a study of cytomegalovirus exposure and HLA in healthy donors. The wider study: According to later analysis, the same platform produced the roughly 120 validation and 600 to 800 first-cohort repertoires.

Trimming shortened V by 5 bases and J by 1 base, and 17 bases separated the two germline ends. Germline CDR1 reads LNHDA; CDR2 reads SQIVND (reference sequence). The CDR3 is made up of 16 amino acids. This clone was found a few times. The donors were part of the validation cohort, which consisted of about 120 subjects and was separate from the first cohort of 670 or so subjects. Measured with immunoSEQ multiplex PCR; TCRdb has only the in-frame clones, and not every one. The table has 120,000 or so clones, under 90% seen once. The TCR sequence derives from a woman younger than 35 in good health and CMV-seronegative. The V and J genes are TRBV19 and TRBJ2-5, with a tentative D call TRBD2 (5 bases). Sequencing was performed on PBMCs. CDR3 loop: CASSVGLQPSQETQYF. CDR3 in DNA: TGTGCCAGTAGTGTAGGACTCCAACCCAGCCAAGAGACCCAGTACTTC.